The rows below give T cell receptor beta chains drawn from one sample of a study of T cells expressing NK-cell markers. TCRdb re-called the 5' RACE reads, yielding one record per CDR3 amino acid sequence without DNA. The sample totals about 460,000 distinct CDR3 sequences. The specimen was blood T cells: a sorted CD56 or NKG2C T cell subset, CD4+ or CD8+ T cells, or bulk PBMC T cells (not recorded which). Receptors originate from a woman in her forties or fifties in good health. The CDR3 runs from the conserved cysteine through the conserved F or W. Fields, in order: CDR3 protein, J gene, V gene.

CASSGPDRRGAFF	TRBJ1-1	TRBV5-5
CASSLVVRQRPGELFF	TRBJ2-2	TRBV13
CASSWDPRDGYTF	TRBJ1-2	TRBV12-3/TRBV12-4
CSVKLTQETQYF	TRBJ2-5	TRBV29-1
CSANIRAGFNEQFF	TRBJ2-1	TRBV20-1
CASSYQGAVNGYTF	TRBJ1-2	TRBV6-2/TRBV6-3
CATSRTSGANTGELFF	TRBJ2-2	TRBV15
CASSAAYPGPSNEQFF	TRBJ2-1	TRBV11-3
CASSSGPNVGGDTQYF	TRBJ2-3	TRBV5-1
CASSPPRYNSPLHF	TRBJ1-6	TRBV27
CASSLRVTGFNTEAFF	TRBJ1-1	TRBV5-5
CASSAALGLGTDTQYF	TRBJ2-3	TRBV5-1
CSAEPSGRASTDTQYF	TRBJ2-3	TRBV20-1
CASSEEQSTGELFF	TRBJ2-2	TRBV10-2
CATQRQGPGQPQHF	TRBJ1-5	TRBV6-1
CASRTDLPPETQYF	TRBJ2-5	TRBV10-2
CSAATLTSSQITDTQYF	TRBJ2-3	TRBV20-1